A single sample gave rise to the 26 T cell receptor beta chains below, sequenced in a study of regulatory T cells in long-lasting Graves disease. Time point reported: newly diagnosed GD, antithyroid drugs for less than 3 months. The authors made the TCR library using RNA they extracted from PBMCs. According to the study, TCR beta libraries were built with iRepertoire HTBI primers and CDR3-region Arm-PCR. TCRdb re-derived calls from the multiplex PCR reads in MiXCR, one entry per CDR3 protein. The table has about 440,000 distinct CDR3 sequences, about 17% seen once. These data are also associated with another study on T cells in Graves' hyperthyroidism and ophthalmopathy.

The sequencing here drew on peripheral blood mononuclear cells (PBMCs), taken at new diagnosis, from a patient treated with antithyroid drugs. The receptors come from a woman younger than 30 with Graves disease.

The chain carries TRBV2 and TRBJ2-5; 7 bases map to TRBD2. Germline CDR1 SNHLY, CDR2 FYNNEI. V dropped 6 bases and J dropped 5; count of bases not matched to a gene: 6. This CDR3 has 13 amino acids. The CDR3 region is CASRREMGETQYF. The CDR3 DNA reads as TGTGCCAGCAGGCGGGAGATGGGGGAGACCCAGTACTTC.

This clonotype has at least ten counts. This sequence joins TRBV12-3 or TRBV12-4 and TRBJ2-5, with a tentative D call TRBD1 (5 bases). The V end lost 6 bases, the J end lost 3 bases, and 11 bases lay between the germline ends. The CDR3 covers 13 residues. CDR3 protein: CASSGQGEETQYF. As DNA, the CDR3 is TGTGCCAGCAGCGGACAAGGTGAAGAGACCCAGTACTTC.

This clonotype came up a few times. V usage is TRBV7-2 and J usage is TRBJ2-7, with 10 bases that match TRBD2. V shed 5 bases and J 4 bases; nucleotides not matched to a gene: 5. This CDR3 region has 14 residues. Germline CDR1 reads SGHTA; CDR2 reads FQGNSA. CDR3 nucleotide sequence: TGTGCCAGCAGCCAATCTAGCGGGGGTTACGAGCAGTACTTC. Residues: CASSQSSGGYEQYF.

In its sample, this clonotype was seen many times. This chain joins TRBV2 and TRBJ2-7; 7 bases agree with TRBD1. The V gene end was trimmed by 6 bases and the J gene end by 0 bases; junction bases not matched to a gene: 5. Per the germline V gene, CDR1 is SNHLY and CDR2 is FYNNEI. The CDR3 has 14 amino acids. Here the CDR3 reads CASSVQGPSYEQYF. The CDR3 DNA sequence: TGTGCCAGCAGCGTACAGGGGCCCTCCTACGAGCAGTACTTC. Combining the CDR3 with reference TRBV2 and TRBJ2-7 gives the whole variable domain EPEVTQTPSHQVTQMGQEVILRCVPISNHLYFYWYRQILGQKVEFLVSFYNNEISEKSEIFDDQFSVERPDGSNFTLKIRSTKLEDSAMYFCASSVQGPSYEQYFGPGTRLTVT.

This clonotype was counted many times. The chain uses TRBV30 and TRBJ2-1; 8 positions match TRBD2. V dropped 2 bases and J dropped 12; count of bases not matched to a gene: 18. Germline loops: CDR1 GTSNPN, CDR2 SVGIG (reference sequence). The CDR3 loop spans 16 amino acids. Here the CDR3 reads CAWSSSGTSISTRQFF. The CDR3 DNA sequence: TGTGCCTGGAGTTCCTCCGGGACTAGTATTTCAACGAGGCAGTTCTTC. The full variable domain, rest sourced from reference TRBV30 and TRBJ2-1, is SQTIHQWPATLVQPVGSPLSLECTVEGTSNPNLYWYRQAAGRGLQLLFYSVGIGQISSEVPQNLSASRPQDRQFILSSKKLLLSDSGFYLCAWSSSGTSISTRQFFGPGTRLTVL.

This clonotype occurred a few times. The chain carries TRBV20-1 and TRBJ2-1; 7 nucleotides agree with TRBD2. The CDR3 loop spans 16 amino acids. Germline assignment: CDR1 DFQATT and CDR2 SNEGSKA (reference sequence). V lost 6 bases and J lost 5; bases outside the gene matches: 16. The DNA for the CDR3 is TGCAGTGCCCCCCGAACCGTAGCGGGCGTCGACAATGAGCAGTTCTTC. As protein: CSAPRTVAGVDNEQFF.

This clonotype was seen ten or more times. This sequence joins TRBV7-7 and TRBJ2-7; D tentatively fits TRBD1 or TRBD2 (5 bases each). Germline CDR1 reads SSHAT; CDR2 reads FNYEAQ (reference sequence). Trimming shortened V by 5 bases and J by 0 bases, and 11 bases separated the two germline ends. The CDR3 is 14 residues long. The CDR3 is CASSPGRHSYEQYF. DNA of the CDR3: TGTGCCAGCAGCCCGGGACGCCACTCCTACGAGCAGTACTTC. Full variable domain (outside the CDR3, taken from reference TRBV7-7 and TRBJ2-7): GAGVSQSPRYKVTKRGQDVTLRCDPISSHATLYWYQQALGQGPEFLTYFNYEAQPDKSGLPSDRFSAERPEGSISTLTIQRTEQRDSAMYRCASSPGRHSYEQYFGPGTRLTVT.

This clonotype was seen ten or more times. The CDR3: CASSPLRVSYNEQFF. DNA of the CDR3: TGTGCCAGCAGCCCGTTGAGGGTTTCCTACAATGAGCAGTTCTTC. V gene TRBV12-3 or TRBV12-4 combines with J gene TRBJ2-1, with a weak D call TRBD2 (5 bases). The V end was cut by 6 bases, the J end by 1 base, with 13 bases between. This CDR3 region has 15 residues.

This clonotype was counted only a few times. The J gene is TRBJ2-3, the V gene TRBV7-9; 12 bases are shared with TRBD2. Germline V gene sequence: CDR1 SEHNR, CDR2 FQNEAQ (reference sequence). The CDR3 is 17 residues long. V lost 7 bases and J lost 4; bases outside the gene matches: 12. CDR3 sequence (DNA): TGTGCCAGCAACCCGTTGACTAGCGGGAGATCTGCAGATACGCAGTATTTT. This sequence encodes CASNPLTSGRSADTQYF.

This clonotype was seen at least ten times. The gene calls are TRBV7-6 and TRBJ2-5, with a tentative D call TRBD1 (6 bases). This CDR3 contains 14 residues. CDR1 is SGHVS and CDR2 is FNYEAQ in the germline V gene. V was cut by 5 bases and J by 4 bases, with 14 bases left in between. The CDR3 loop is CASSPGPRGETQYF. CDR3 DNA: TGTGCCAGCAGCCCCGGCCCCAGGGGAGAGACCCAGTACTTC.

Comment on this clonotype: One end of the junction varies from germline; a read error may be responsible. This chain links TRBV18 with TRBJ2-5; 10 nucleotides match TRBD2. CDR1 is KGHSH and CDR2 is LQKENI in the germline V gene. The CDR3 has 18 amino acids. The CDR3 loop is CASSPLQNSGRREEIQYF. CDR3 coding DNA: TGTGCCAGCTCACCACTTCAAAATAGCGGGAGGAGGGAAGAGATCCAGTACTTC.

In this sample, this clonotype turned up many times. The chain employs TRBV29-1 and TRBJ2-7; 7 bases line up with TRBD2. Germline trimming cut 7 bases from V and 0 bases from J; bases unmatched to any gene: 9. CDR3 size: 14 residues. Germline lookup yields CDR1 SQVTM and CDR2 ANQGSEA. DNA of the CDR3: TGCAGCGCCAAACTAGCGATTAGCTCCTACGAGCAGTACTTC. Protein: CSAKLAISSYEQYF.

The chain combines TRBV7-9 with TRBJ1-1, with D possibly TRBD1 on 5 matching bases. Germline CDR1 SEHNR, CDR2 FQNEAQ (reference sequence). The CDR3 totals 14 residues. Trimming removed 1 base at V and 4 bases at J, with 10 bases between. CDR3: CASSLDRWSTEAFF. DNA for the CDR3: TGTGCCAGCAGCTTAGACAGGTGGAGCACTGAAGCTTTCTTT.

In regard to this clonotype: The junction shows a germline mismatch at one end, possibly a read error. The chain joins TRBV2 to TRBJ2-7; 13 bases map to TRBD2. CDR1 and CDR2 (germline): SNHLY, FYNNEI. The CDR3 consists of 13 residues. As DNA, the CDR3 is TGTGCCAACTCGTTGCCGGGACTAGCGGGAAGGAACTTC. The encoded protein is CANSLPGLAGRNF.

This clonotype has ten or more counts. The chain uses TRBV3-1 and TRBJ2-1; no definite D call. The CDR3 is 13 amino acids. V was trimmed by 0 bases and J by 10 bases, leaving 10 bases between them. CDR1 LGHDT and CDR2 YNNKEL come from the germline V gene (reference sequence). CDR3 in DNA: TGTGCCAGCAGCCAAGACCGTATGTGGGAGCAGTTCTTC. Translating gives CASSQDRMWEQFF.

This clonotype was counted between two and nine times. The DNA for the CDR3 is TGTGCCAGCAGTCCGGGCCTTGCAACTAATGAAAAACTGTTTTTT. Encoded protein: CASSPGLATNEKLFF. This chain uses TRBV28 with TRBJ1-4; D remains unclear. Germline values: CDR1 MDHEN, CDR2 SYDVKM. Trimming pared 5 bases from V and 0 bases from J, leaving 10 bases between. The CDR3 sequence is 15 residues long.

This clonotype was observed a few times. The CDR3 here is CASSPGQRNTEAFF. Here the CDR3 DNA reads TGTGCCAGCAGCCCGGGACAGCGTAACACTGAAGCTTTCTTT. The genes are TRBV5-6 and TRBJ1-1; 7 bases are shared with TRBD1. The CDR3 length is 14 residues. The V segment lost 4 bases and the J segment 2 bases; nucleotides outside the gene matches: 5. CDR1 and CDR2 (germline): SGHDT, YYEEEE.

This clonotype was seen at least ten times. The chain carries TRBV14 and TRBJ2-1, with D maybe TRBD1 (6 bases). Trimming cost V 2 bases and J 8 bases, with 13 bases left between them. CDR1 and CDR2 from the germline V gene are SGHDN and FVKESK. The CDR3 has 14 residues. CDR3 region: CASSQFRGRDEQFF. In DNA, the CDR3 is TGTGCCAGCAGCCAATTCAGGGGAAGGGATGAGCAGTTCTTC.

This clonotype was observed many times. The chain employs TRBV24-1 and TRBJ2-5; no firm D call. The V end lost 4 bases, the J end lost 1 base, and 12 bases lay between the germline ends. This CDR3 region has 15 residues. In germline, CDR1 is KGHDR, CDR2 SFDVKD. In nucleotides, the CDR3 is TGTGCCACCAGTGAGGGCAGGACCTTCCAAGAGACCCAGTACTTC. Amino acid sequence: CATSEGRTFQETQYF.

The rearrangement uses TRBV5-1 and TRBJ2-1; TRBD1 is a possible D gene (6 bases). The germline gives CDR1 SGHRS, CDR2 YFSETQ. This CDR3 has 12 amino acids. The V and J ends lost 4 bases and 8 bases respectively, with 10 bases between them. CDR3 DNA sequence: TGCGCCAGCAGCCAGGGGATGGATGAGCAGTTCTTC. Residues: CASSQGMDEQFF.

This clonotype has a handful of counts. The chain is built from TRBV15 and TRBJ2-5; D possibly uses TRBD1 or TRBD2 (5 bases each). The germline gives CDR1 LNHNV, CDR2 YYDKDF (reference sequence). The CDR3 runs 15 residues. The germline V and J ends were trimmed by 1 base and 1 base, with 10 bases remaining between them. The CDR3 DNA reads TGTGCCACCAGCAGAGCGAGGGGCCGCCAAGAGACCCAGTACTTC. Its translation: CATSRARGRQETQYF.

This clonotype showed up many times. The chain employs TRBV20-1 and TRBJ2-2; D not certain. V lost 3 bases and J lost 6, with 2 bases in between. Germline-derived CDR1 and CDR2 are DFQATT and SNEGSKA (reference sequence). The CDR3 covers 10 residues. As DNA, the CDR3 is TGCAGTGCTAGGGCCGGGGAGCTGTTTTTT. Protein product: CSARAGELFF.

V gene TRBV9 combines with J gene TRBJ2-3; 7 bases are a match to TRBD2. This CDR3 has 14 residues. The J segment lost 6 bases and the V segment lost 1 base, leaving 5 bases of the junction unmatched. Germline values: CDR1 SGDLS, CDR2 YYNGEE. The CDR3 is CASSVLIGGDTQYF. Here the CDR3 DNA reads TGTGCCAGCAGCGTACTTATCGGGGGGGATACGCAGTATTTT.

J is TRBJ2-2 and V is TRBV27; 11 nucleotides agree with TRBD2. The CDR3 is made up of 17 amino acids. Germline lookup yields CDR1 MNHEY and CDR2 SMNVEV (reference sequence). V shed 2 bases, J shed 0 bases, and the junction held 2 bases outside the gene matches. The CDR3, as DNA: TGTGCCAGCAGTTTAGCTAGCGGGAGGCCGAACACCGGGGAGCTGTTTTTT. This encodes CASSLASGRPNTGELFF.

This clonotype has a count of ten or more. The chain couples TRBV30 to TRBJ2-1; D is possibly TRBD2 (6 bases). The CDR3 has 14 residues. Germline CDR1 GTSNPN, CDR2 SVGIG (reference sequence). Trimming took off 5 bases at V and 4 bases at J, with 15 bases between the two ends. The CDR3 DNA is TGTGCCTGGGGGACTTGGGACGGTTACAATGAGCAGTTCTTC. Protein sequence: CAWGTWDGYNEQFF.

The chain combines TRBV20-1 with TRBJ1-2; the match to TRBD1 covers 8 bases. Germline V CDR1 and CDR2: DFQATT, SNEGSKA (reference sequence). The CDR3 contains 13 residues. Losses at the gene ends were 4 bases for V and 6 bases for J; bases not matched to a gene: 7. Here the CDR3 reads CSATSDRANGYTF. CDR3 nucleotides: TGCAGTGCTACCTCGGACAGGGCAAATGGCTACACCTTC.